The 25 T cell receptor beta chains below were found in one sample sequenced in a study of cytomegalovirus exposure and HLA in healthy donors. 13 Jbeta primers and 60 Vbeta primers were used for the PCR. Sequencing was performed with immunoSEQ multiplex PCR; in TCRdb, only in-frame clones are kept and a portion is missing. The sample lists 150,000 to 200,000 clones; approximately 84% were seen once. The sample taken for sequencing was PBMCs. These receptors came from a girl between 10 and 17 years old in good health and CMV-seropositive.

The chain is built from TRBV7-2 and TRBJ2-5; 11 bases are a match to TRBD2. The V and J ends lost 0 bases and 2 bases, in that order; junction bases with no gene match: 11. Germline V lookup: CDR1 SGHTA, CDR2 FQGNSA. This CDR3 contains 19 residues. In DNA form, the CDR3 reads TGTGCCAGCAGCTTAGCTGGTAGCGGGGGGGCGAGGGGGCAAGAGACCCAGTACTTC. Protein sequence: CASSLAGSGGARGQETQYF.

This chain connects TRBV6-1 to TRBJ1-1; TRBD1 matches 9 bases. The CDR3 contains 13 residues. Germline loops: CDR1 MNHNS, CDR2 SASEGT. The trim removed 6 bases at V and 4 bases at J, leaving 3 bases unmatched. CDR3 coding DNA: TGTGCCAGCAGGACAGGGGGAACCACTGAAGCTTTCTTT. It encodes CASRTGGTTEAFF.

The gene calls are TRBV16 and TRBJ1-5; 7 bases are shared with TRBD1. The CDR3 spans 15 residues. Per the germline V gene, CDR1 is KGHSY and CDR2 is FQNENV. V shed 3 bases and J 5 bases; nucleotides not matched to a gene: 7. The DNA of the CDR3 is TGTGCCAGCAGCCAGGTGTACAGGGGTCATCAGCCCCAGCATTTT. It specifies CASSQVYRGHQPQHF.

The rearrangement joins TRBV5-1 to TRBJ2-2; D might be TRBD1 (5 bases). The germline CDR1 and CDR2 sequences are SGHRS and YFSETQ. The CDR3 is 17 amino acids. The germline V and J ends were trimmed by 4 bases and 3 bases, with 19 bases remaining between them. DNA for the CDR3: TGCGCCAGCAGCCAGGGATTATTATTTAGGTACACCGGGGAGCTGTTTTTT. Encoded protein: CASSQGLLFRYTGELFF. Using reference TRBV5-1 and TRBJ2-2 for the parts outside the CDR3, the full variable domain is KAGVTQTPRYLIKTRGQQVTLSCSPISGHRSVSWYQQTPGQGLQFLFEYFSETQRNKGNFPGRFSGRQFSNSRSEMNVSTLELGDSALYLCASSQGLLFRYTGELFFGEGSRLTVL.

The CDR3 region is CSVEEVERGYNEQFF. Written as DNA, the CDR3 is TGCAGCGTTGAAGAGGTCGAGCGGGGTTACAATGAGCAGTTCTTC. This sequence joins TRBV29-1 and TRBJ2-1; 7 bases fit TRBD2. V lost 0 bases, J lost 4 bases, and 6 bases stayed unmatched. The CDR3 length is 15 residues. CDR1 is SQVTM, CDR2 ANQGSEA, per germline.

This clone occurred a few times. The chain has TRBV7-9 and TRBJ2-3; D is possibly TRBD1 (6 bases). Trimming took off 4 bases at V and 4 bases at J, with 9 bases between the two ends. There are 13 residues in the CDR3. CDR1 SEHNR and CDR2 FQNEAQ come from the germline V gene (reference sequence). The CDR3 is CASSSQGADTQYF. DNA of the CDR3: TGTGCCAGCAGCTCACAGGGCGCAGATACGCAGTATTTT.

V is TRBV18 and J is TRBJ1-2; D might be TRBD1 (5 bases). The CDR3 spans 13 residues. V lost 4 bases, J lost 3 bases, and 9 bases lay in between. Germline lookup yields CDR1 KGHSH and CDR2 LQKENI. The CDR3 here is CASSHEGDYGYTF. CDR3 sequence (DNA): TGTGCCAGCTCACATGAAGGGGACTATGGCTACACCTTC.

The CDR3 nucleotides are TGTGCCAGCAGCTTAGGATACAGGACCGGCCTCGGAGGCTACACCTTC. It yields the protein CASSLGYRTGLGGYTF. The chain links TRBV7-9 to TRBJ1-2; possible D gene TRBD1, 5 bases. This CDR3 has 16 amino acids. Per germline, CDR1 SEHNR and CDR2 FQNEAQ (reference sequence). V lost 1 base and J lost 8, with 20 bases in between. Together with reference TRBV7-9 and TRBJ1-2, the CDR3 gives the full variable domain: DTGVSQNPRHKITKRGQNVTFRCDPISEHNRLYWYRQTLGQGPEFLTYFQNEAQLEKSRLLSDRFSAERPKGSFSTLEIQRTEQGDSAMYLCASSLGYRTGLGGYTFGSGTRLTVV.

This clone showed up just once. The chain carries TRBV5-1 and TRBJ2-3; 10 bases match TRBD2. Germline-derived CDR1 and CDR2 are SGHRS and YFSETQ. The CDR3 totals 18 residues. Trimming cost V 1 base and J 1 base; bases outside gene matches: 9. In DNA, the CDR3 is TGCGCCAGCAGCTTGCCTGTAGCGGGGGGTCTACGCACAGATACGCAGTATTTT. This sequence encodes CASSLPVAGGLRTDTQYF.

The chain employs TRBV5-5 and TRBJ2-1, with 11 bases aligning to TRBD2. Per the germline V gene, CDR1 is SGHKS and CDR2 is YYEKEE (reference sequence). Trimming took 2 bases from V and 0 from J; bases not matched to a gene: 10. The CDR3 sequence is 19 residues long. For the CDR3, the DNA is TGTGCCAGCAGCTTCACGGGACTAGCGGACACGAGCTCCTACAATGAGCAGTTCTTC. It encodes CASSFTGLADTSSYNEQFF.

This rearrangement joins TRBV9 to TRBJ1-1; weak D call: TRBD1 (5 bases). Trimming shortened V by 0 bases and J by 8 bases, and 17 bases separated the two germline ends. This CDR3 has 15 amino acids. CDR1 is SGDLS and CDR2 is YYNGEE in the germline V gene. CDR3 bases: TGTGCCAGCAGCGTAGCCCTGGAATTAAGGGGAGAAGCTTTCTTT. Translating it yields CASSVALELRGEAFF.

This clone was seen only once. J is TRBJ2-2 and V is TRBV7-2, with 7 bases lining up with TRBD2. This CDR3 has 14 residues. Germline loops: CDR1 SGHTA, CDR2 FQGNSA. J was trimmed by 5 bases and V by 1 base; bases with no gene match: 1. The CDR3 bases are TGTGCCAGCAGCTTAGGAGCGGGAACCGGGGAGCTGTTTTTT. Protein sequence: CASSLGAGTGELFF.

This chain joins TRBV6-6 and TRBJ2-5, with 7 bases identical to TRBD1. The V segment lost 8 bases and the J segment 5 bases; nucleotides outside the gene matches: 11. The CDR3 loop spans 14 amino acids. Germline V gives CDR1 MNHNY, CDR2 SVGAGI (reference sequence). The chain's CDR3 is CASLKQGLMETQYF. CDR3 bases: TGTGCCAGCCTAAAACAGGGGTTGATGGAGACCCAGTACTTC.

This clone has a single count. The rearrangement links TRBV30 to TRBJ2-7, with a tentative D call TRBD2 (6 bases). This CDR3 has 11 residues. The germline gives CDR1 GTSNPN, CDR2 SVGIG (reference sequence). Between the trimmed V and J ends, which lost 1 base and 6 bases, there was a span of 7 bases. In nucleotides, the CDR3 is TGTGCCTGGAGTGCCGGGAGCGAGCAGTACTTC. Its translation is CAWSAGSEQYF.

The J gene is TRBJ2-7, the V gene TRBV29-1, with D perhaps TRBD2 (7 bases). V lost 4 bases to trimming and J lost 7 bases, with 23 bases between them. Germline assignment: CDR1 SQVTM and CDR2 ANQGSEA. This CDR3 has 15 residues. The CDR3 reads CSVVPWGGPLDEQYF. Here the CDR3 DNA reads TGCAGCGTTGTACCTTGGGGGGGGCCCCTTGATGAGCAGTACTTC.

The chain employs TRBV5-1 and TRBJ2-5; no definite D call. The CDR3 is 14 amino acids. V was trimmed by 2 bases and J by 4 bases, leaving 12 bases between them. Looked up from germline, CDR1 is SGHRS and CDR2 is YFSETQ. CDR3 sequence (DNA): TGCGCCAGCAGCTTCCTGGGTACGGGAGAGACCCAGTACTTC. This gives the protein CASSFLGTGETQYF.

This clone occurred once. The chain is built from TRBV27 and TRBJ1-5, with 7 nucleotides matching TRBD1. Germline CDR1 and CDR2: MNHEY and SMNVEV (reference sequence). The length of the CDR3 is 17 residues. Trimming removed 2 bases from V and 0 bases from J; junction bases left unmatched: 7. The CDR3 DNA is TGTGCCAGCAGTTTAGCGATGACAGGGAATAGCAATCAGCCCCAGCATTTT. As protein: CASSLAMTGNSNQPQHF.

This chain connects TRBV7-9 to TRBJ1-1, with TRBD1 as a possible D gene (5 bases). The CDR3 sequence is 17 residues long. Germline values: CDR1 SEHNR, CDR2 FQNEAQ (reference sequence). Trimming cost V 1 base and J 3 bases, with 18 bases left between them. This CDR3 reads CASSLGQGLIWDTEAFF. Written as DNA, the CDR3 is TGTGCCAGCAGCTTAGGGCAGGGCCTCATTTGGGACACTGAAGCTTTCTTT.

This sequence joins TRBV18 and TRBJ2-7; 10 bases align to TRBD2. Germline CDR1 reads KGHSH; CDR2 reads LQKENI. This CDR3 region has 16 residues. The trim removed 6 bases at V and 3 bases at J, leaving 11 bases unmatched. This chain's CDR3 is CASSQLWTSGRYEQYF. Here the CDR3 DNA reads TGTGCCAGCTCCCAACTTTGGACTAGCGGCCGCTACGAGCAGTACTTC.

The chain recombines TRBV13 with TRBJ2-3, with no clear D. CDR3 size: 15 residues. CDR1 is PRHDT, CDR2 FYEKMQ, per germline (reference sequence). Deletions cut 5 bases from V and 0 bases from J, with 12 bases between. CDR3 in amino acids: CASSLTGPSTDTQYF. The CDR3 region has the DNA TGTGCCAGCAGCCTCACTGGGCCTAGCACAGATACGCAGTATTTT. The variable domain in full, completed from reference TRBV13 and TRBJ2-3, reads AAGVIQSPRHLIKEKRETATLKCYPIPRHDTVYWYQQGPGQDPQFLISFYEKMQSDKGSIPDRFSAQQFSDYHSELNMSSLELGDSALYFCASSLTGPSTDTQYFGPGTRLTVL.

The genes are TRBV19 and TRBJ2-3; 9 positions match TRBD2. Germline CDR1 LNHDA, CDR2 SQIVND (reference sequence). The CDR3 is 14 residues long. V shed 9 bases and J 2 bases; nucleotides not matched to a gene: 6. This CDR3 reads CASSAGGTTDTQYF. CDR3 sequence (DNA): TGTGCCAGCTCAGCGGGGGGCACCACAGATACGCAGTATTTT.

The CDR3 sequence is CASNPTADTEAFF. The CDR3 nucleotides are TGTGCCAGCAACCCAACAGCGGACACTGAAGCTTTCTTT. This chain uses TRBV6-5 with TRBJ1-1; no reliable D call. The CDR3 sequence is 13 residues long. The V gene's germline CDR1 is MNHEY and CDR2 SVGAGI. V was trimmed by 7 bases and J by 3 bases, leaving 12 bases between them.

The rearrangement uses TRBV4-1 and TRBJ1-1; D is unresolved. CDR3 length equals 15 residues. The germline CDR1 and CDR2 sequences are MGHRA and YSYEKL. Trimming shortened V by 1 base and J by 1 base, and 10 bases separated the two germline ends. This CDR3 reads CASSQVPVANTEAFF. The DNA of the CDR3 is TGCGCCAGCAGCCAAGTACCAGTAGCGAACACTGAAGCTTTCTTT.

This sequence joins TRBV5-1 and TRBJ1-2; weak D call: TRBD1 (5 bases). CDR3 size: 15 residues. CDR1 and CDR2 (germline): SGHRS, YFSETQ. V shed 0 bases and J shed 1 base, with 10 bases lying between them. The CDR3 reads CASSLVIGDNYGYTF. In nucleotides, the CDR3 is TGCGCCAGCAGCTTGGTTATAGGGGATAACTATGGCTACACCTTC.

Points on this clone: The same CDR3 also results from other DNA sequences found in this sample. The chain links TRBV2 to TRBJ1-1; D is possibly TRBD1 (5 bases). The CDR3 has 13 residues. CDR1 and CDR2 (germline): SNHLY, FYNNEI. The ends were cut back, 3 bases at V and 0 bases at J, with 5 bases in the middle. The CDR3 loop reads CASSDRVNTEAFF. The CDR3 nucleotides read TGTGCCAGCAGTGACAGGGTGAACACTGAAGCTTTCTTT.